One and the same sample provided the 15 T cell receptor beta chains below, sequenced in a study of technical replicates of blood from a handful of donors. The repertoire was sequenced with immunoSEQ multiplex PCR; TCRdb's copy has only in-frame clones and lacks some. The sample shows more than 65,000 clones, around 95% of them seen only once. The material sequenced was T cells isolated from PBMCs. These receptors all come from a human donor in good health.

The chain carries TRBV27 and TRBJ2-7; 9 bases line up with TRBD1. The V gene's germline CDR1 is MNHEY and CDR2 SMNVEV (reference sequence). This CDR3 has 16 residues. Unmatched junction bases numbered 9, after V lost 4 bases and J lost 2 bases. DNA for the CDR3: TGTGCCAGCAGTTCTCCAACAGGGGGCGTCCCCTACGAGCAGTACTTC. Translated, it gives CASSSPTGGVPYEQYF.

This chain links TRBV29-1 with TRBJ2-5; perhaps TRBD1 as D (6 bases). There are 12 residues in the CDR3. CDR1 and CDR2 (germline): SQVTM, ANQGSEA. The V end was cut by 6 bases, the J end by 7 bases, with 15 bases between. CDR3 DNA sequence: TGCAGCGTACAAAGGGACATTGGGACCCAGTACTTC. Translated, it gives CSVQRDIGTQYF.

V usage is TRBV7-9 and J usage is TRBJ1-1, with TRBD1 matching 7 bases. After removal of 5 bases from V and 6 bases from J, the junction contained 12 bases not matched to a gene. Looked up from germline, CDR1 is SEHNR and CDR2 is FQNEAQ (reference sequence). The CDR3 runs to 15 residues. As DNA, the CDR3 is TGTGCCAGCAGCCTCCTACAGGGGCCGGGGGCTGAAGCTTTCTTT. Protein product: CASSLLQGPGAEAFF.

The chain employs TRBV10-3 and TRBJ2-3; 7 positions match TRBD1. Germline trimming cut 8 bases from V and 3 bases from J; bases unmatched to any gene: 2. CDR1 is ENHRY and CDR2 is SYGVKD in the germline V gene. The CDR3 sequence is 12 residues long. CDR3: CAIGQATDTQYF. In DNA form, the CDR3 reads TGTGCCATCGGACAGGCTACAGATACGCAGTATTTT.

The chain is built from TRBV9 and TRBJ2-6, with 7 bases that match TRBD1. V lost 3 bases and J lost 2; bases outside the gene matches: 11. This CDR3 is built from 18 residues. Per the germline V gene, CDR1 is SGDLS and CDR2 is YYNGEE. The CDR3 region has the DNA TGTGCCAGCAGCGCCACACCGAGAACAGGGGCTGGGGCCAACGTCCTGACTTTC. Translating gives CASSATPRTGAGANVLTF. Full variable domain (remainder filled in from reference TRBV9 and TRBJ2-6): DSGVTQTPKHLITATGQRVTLRCSPRSGDLSVYWYQQSLDQGLQFLIQYYNGEERAKGNILERFSAQQFPDLHSELNLSSLELGDSALYFCASSATPRTGAGANVLTFGAGSRLTVL.

V is TRBV5-1 and J is TRBJ1-2; weak D call: TRBD1 (6 bases). Germline V gives CDR1 SGHRS, CDR2 YFSETQ. The germline V and J ends were trimmed by 4 bases and 8 bases, with 21 bases remaining between them. The CDR3 contains 15 residues. CDR3 coding DNA: TGCGCCAGCAGCATACTGATGACAGGCTCCGACGGCTACACCTTC. Amino acids: CASSILMTGSDGYTF.

The chain links TRBV4-1 to TRBJ2-7; weak D call: TRBD1 (6 bases). With 0 bases removed from V and 4 bases from J, the gap between germline ends came to 10 bases. The CDR3 spans 14 residues. Germline V gene data show CDR1 as MGHRA and CDR2 as YSYEKL. CDR3 in amino acids: CASSQEPDSYEQYF. CDR3 nucleotide sequence: TGCGCCAGCAGCCAAGAACCGGACAGTTACGAGCAGTACTTC.

The genes are TRBV13 and TRBJ2-7; 7 bases align to TRBD1. In germline, CDR1 is PRHDT, CDR2 FYEKMQ (reference sequence). The CDR3 is made up of 15 amino acids. Trimming at V came to 5 bases and at J to 0 bases, leaving 7 bases not matched to a gene. Here the CDR3 reads CASSRQGTFSYEQYF. The CDR3, as DNA: TGTGCCAGCAGCCGACAGGGTACCTTCTCCTACGAGCAGTACTTC.

The chain combines TRBV5-1 with TRBJ2-1; D is perhaps TRBD2 (6 bases). V was trimmed by 0 bases and J by 0 bases, leaving 7 bases between them. The CDR3 is made up of 15 amino acids. CDR1 is SGHRS and CDR2 is YFSETQ in the germline V gene. The CDR3 is CASSLDGSSYNEQFF. The CDR3 DNA is TGCGCCAGCAGCTTGGACGGGAGCTCCTACAATGAGCAGTTCTTC. Full variable domain (outside the CDR3, taken from reference TRBV5-1 and TRBJ2-1): KAGVTQTPRYLIKTRGQQVTLSCSPISGHRSVSWYQQTPGQGLQFLFEYFSETQRNKGNFPGRFSGRQFSNSRSEMNVSTLELGDSALYLCASSLDGSSYNEQFFGPGTRLTVL.

The rearrangement links TRBV6-1 to TRBJ2-3; tentatively, D is TRBD1 (5 bases). Trimming took 2 bases from V and 5 from J, leaving 8 bases between them. The CDR3 covers 13 residues. Germline values: CDR1 MNHNS, CDR2 SASEGT. CDR3 coding DNA: TGTGCCAGCAGTGAAAGGGGCCTAGATACGCAGTATTTT. It codes for CASSERGLDTQYF.

The gene calls are TRBV28 and TRBJ2-7, with D maybe TRBD1 (8 bases). Trimming cost V 5 bases and J 4 bases, with 18 bases left between them. This CDR3 is 15 amino acids long. The germline V gene has CDR1 MDHEN and CDR2 SYDVKM. The CDR3 loop reads CASSIQGGRSYEQYF. CDR3 sequence (DNA): TGTGCCAGCAGTATACAGGGGGGGCGGTCTTACGAGCAGTACTTC.

The chain uses TRBV5-1 and TRBJ1-6; D remains ambiguous. With 5 bases removed from V and 0 bases from J, the gap between germline ends came to 24 bases. This CDR3 spans 20 amino acids. Per the germline V gene, CDR1 is SGHRS and CDR2 is YFSETQ. The CDR3: CASSPRAREFLSSYNSPLHF. The CDR3 DNA reads as TGCGCCAGCAGTCCGCGGGCCCGAGAATTTCTAAGCTCCTATAATTCACCCCTCCACTTT.

J is TRBJ1-4 and V is TRBV27; D is ambiguous. V was shortened by 5 bases and J by 0 bases, with 16 bases between the two germline ends. The CDR3 consists of 17 residues. Germline loops: CDR1 MNHEY, CDR2 SMNVEV (reference sequence). Written as DNA, the CDR3 is TGTGCCAGCAGTCGGCAGCCTCACGGGGCAACTAATGAAAAACTGTTTTTT. As protein: CASSRQPHGATNEKLFF.

The rearrangement links TRBV6-1 to TRBJ1-3; D perhaps matches TRBD1 (6 bases). CDR3 length equals 15 residues. CDR1 is MNHNS, CDR2 SASEGT, per germline. The V end lost 6 bases, the J end lost 4 bases, and 16 bases lay between the germline ends. The CDR3: CASSQQGGAGNTIYF. As DNA, the CDR3 is TGTGCCAGCAGCCAACAAGGGGGAGCGGGAAACACCATATATTTT.

The V and J genes are TRBV11-3 and TRBJ2-2; D uncertain. V was trimmed by 5 bases and J by 2 bases, leaving 9 bases between them. CDR3 length: 14 amino acids. Germline CDR1 is SGHNT and CDR2 is YENEEA. CDR3 DNA: TGTGCCAGCAGCCCTCCAACTAACACCGGGGAGCTGTTTTTT. This gives the protein CASSPPTNTGELFF.